This T cell receptor beta chain was obtained from a study of CD8 T cells in Susac syndrome. Study findings and constraints: The study conceded that its TCR sequencing and HLA analysis involved relatively few individuals.

This clonotype has only one observation. What it recognizes is unknown. Sequencing targeted TCR beta in blood CD8+ and CD4+ T cells. TEMRA cells underwent FACS enrichment and CD8+ and CD4+ T cells underwent negative isolation. V lost 2 bases, J lost 2 bases, and 13 bases stayed unmatched. This CDR3 spans 18 amino acids. Germline CDR1 reads MGHRA; CDR2 reads YSYEKL. Roughly 0.5 to 1 ug RNA was reverse transcribed with random hexamers. The authors amplified TCR beta CDR3 across 54 Vbeta and 13 Jbeta using immunoSEQ multiplex PCR. TCRdb processed the immunoSEQ multiplex PCR reads anew with MiXCR; each CDR3 protein has one entry. The data show around 130,000 distinct CDR3 sequences, around 91% seen once.

Specimen: CD8+ T cells from PBMCs. J is TRBJ2-3 and V is TRBV4-1; 7 bases line up with TRBD2. The receptor comes from a human donor with multiple sclerosis. CDR3 in amino acids: CASSQTLIAGALTDTQYF. The DNA for the CDR3 is TGCGCCAGCAGCCAAACCCTTATTGCGGGAGCCCTCACAGATACGCAGTATTTT.